This is a list of T cell receptor beta chains from one sample in a study of Tregs in tolerant kidney transplant recipients. Some clones are missing from TCRdb's copy, which holds only in-frame ones; the method was immunoSEQ multiplex PCR. The table has fewer than 150,000 clones, roughly 93% seen once. The specimen sequenced was CD4+ T cells from blood. The receptors derive from a human donor in good health. The CDR3 runs from the conserved cysteine through the conserved F or W. Fields, in order: J gene, clone size, D gene, V gene, CDR3 protein, CDR3 DNA. D genes are given only for firm matches. Some rows mark clone size as missing; the rest say once, few, many or name a class of expanded clone.

j_call: TRBJ1-4; clone_size: once; d_call: NA; v_call: TRBV11-2; cdr3_aa: CASSSRPGLPRTTNEKLFF; cdr3_nt: TGTGCCAGCAGCTCCCGACCCGGACTACCCCGCACAACTAATGAAAAACTGTTTTTT
j_call: TRBJ2-5; clone_size: NA; d_call: NA; v_call: TRBV5-1; cdr3_aa: CASSGGIQETQYF; cdr3_nt: TGCGCCAGCAGTGGCGGGATTCAAGAGACCCAGTACTTC
j_call: TRBJ1-1; clone_size: NA; d_call: TRBD1; v_call: TRBV18; cdr3_aa: CASSPTGDLNTEAFF; cdr3_nt: TGTGCCAGCTCACCTACAGGGGATTTGAACACTGAAGCTTTCTTT
j_call: TRBJ2-7; clone_size: NA; d_call: TRBD1; v_call: TRBV19; cdr3_aa: CASSIPGQASSYEQYF; cdr3_nt: TGTGCCAGTAGTATCCCGGGACAGGCGAGCTCCTACGAGCAGTACTTC
j_call: TRBJ2-1; clone_size: few; d_call: NA; v_call: TRBV15; cdr3_aa: CATSRVLQGVNEQFF; cdr3_nt: TGTGCCACCAGCAGAGTGTTGCAGGGAGTCAATGAGCAGTTCTTC
j_call: TRBJ1-2; clone_size: few; d_call: NA; v_call: TRBV2; cdr3_aa: CASSEAQHYGYTF; cdr3_nt: TGTGCCAGCAGTGAAGCGCAACACTATGGCTACACCTTC
j_call: TRBJ2-5; clone_size: NA; d_call: TRBD2; v_call: TRBV29-1; cdr3_aa: CSVELAAVRGTQYF; cdr3_nt: TGCAGCGTTGAGCTAGCGGCAGTTCGGGGGACCCAGTACTTC
j_call: TRBJ2-3; clone_size: NA; d_call: TRBD1; v_call: TRBV27; cdr3_aa: CASSPRTGRDTQYF; cdr3_nt: TGTGCCAGCAGTCCCCGGACAGGGCGAGATACGCAGTATTTT
j_call: TRBJ1-1; clone_size: NA; d_call: NA; v_call: TRBV7-9; cdr3_aa: CASSLLEAEAFF; cdr3_nt: TGTGCCAGCAGCCTGTTAGAGGCTGAAGCTTTCTTT
j_call: TRBJ2-7; clone_size: NA; d_call: NA; v_call: TRBV7-8; cdr3_aa: CASSLFPGFYEQYF; cdr3_nt: TGTGCCAGCAGCTTATTCCCAGGTTTCTACGAGCAGTACTTC
j_call: TRBJ2-7; clone_size: NA; d_call: TRBD1; v_call: TRBV18; cdr3_aa: CASSGRGTGASSYEQYF; cdr3_nt: TGTGCCAGCTCAGGCCGTGGGACAGGGGCGAGCTCCTACGAGCAGTACTTC
j_call: TRBJ2-4; clone_size: once; d_call: NA; v_call: TRBV19; cdr3_aa: CASSMRRDGNIQYF; cdr3_nt: TGTGCCAGTAGTATGAGGCGGGATGGAAACATTCAGTACTTC
j_call: TRBJ2-2; clone_size: NA; d_call: NA; v_call: TRBV19; cdr3_aa: CASSVRYTGELFF; cdr3_nt: TGTGCCAGTAGTGTACGGTACACCGGGGAGCTGTTTTTT
j_call: TRBJ2-2; clone_size: few; d_call: TRBD1; v_call: TRBV5-1; cdr3_aa: CASSWGQGTGELFF; cdr3_nt: TGCGCCAGCAGCTGGGGACAGGGCACCGGGGAGCTGTTTTTT
j_call: TRBJ2-2; clone_size: few; d_call: TRBD1; v_call: TRBV9; cdr3_aa: CASSPGQGAVGELFF; cdr3_nt: TGTGCCAGCAGCCCCGGACAGGGGGCTGTCGGGGAGCTGTTTTTT
j_call: TRBJ2-7; clone_size: NA; d_call: NA; v_call: TRBV5-1; cdr3_aa: CASSLEDSYEQYF; cdr3_nt: TGCGCCAGCAGCTTGGAGGACAGTTACGAGCAGTACTTC
j_call: TRBJ2-5; clone_size: NA; d_call: NA; v_call: TRBV21-1; cdr3_aa: CASSNLRGTGMRETQYF; cdr3_nt: TGTGCCAGCAGCAATCTCCGAGGGACAGGGATGAGGGAGACCCAGTACTTC
j_call: TRBJ1-5; clone_size: NA; d_call: NA; v_call: TRBV9; cdr3_aa: CASSVGAGPYSNQPQHF; cdr3_nt: TGTGCCAGCAGCGTAGGTGCGGGGCCGTATAGCAATCAGCCCCAGCATTTT
j_call: TRBJ1-2; clone_size: NA; d_call: NA; v_call: TRBV27; cdr3_aa: CASSPQRVPILYGYTF; cdr3_nt: TGTGCCAGCAGTCCGCAACGGGTGCCGATCCTCTATGGCTACACCTTC
j_call: TRBJ2-1; clone_size: NA; d_call: TRBD2; v_call: TRBV19; cdr3_aa: CASSLGTSGTNEQFF; cdr3_nt: TGTGCCAGTAGTCTCGGGACTAGCGGGACCAATGAGCAGTTCTTC
j_call: TRBJ2-2; clone_size: NA; d_call: NA; v_call: TRBV19; cdr3_aa: CASRGGGIRTGELFF; cdr3_nt: TGTGCCAGTAGGGGAGGGGGAATAAGGACCGGGGAGCTGTTTTTT
j_call: TRBJ2-1; clone_size: NA; d_call: NA; v_call: TRBV7-9; cdr3_aa: CASSRRGAVEQFF; cdr3_nt: TGTGCCAGCAGCCGGAGGGGGGCGGTTGAGCAGTTCTTC
j_call: TRBJ2-5; clone_size: NA; d_call: NA; v_call: TRBV6-6; cdr3_aa: CASSPSTETQYF; cdr3_nt: TGTGCCAGCTCGCCTAGCACGGAGACCCAGTACTTC
j_call: TRBJ1-2; clone_size: NA; d_call: TRBD1; v_call: TRBV10-2; cdr3_aa: CASSDQDRGRDGYTF; cdr3_nt: TGCGCCAGCAGTGACCAGGACAGGGGGCGCGATGGCTACACCTTC
j_call: TRBJ2-5; clone_size: NA; d_call: TRBD2; v_call: TRBV4-2; cdr3_aa: CASSPGTTSGGVGTQYF; cdr3_nt: TGTGCCAGCAGCCCCGGCACGACTAGCGGGGGGGTAGGGACCCAGTACTTC
j_call: TRBJ2-3; clone_size: once; d_call: NA; v_call: TRBV5-1; cdr3_aa: CASSSMTSTDTQYF; cdr3_nt: TGCGCCAGCAGCTCGATGACTAGCACAGATACGCAGTATTTT
j_call: TRBJ1-4; clone_size: NA; d_call: NA; v_call: TRBV25-1; cdr3_aa: CASSESGTFPNEKLFF; cdr3_nt: TGTGCCAGCAGTGAATCAGGGACTTTCCCTAATGAAAAACTGTTTTTT
j_call: TRBJ2-7; clone_size: NA; d_call: TRBD1; v_call: TRBV15; cdr3_aa: CATSGYRDRAHEQYF; cdr3_nt: TGTGCCACCAGCGGTTACCGGGACAGGGCCCACGAGCAGTACTTC
j_call: TRBJ2-6; clone_size: NA; d_call: NA; v_call: TRBV6-5; cdr3_aa: CASSYRVSGANVLTF; cdr3_nt: TGTGCCAGCAGTTACAGGGTTTCTGGGGCCAACGTCCTGACTTTC
j_call: TRBJ2-1; clone_size: NA; d_call: NA; v_call: TRBV2; cdr3_aa: CASWSGTDEQFF; cdr3_nt: TGTGCCAGCTGGTCTGGGACTGATGAGCAGTTCTTC
j_call: TRBJ1-1; clone_size: NA; d_call: TRBD1; v_call: TRBV6-1; cdr3_aa: CASSVGSRDRGAFF; cdr3_nt: TGTGCCAGCAGTGTCGGCTCCCGGGACAGAGGAGCTTTCTTT
j_call: TRBJ1-5; clone_size: NA; d_call: NA; v_call: TRBV27; cdr3_aa: CASSFGADNQPQHF; cdr3_nt: TGTGCCAGCAGTTTCGGGGCGGACAATCAGCCCCAGCATTTT
j_call: TRBJ1-3; clone_size: NA; d_call: NA; v_call: TRBV6-5; cdr3_aa: CASSYVREATIYF; cdr3_nt: TGTGCCAGCAGTTACGTCAGGGAGGCCACCATATATTTT
j_call: TRBJ2-7; clone_size: NA; d_call: TRBD1; v_call: TRBV28; cdr3_aa: CASSSPGGSSYEQYF; cdr3_nt: TGTGCCAGCAGTTCTCCAGGGGGCTCCTCCTACGAGCAGTACTTC
j_call: TRBJ2-7; clone_size: NA; d_call: TRBD1; v_call: TRBV5-1; cdr3_aa: CASSSGARQGDAYEQYF; cdr3_nt: TGCGCCAGCAGCTCGGGAGCAAGACAGGGGGACGCCTACGAGCAGTACTTC
j_call: TRBJ2-2; clone_size: NA; d_call: NA; v_call: TRBV11-3; cdr3_aa: CASSRSITGELFF; cdr3_nt: TGTGCCAGCAGCCGATCAATCACCGGGGAGCTGTTTTTT
j_call: TRBJ1-5; clone_size: NA; d_call: NA; v_call: TRBV28; cdr3_aa: CASSPSGGDKPQHF; cdr3_nt: TGTGCCAGCAGTCCGTCGGGGGGGGATAAGCCCCAGCATTTT
j_call: TRBJ2-3; clone_size: once; d_call: NA; v_call: TRBV6-1; cdr3_aa: CASRWDPTDTQYF; cdr3_nt: TGTGCCAGCAGGTGGGACCCCACAGATACGCAGTATTTT
j_call: TRBJ1-1; clone_size: NA; d_call: NA; v_call: TRBV6-5; cdr3_aa: CASSYSAGALNTEAFF; cdr3_nt: TGTGCCAGCAGTTACTCAGCGGGGGCATTGAACACTGAAGCTTTCTTT
j_call: TRBJ1-2; clone_size: NA; d_call: NA; v_call: TRBV2; cdr3_aa: CASSGTRQTTLYGYTF; cdr3_nt: TGTGCCAGCAGTGGAACCAGACAGACGACTCTTTATGGCTACACCTTC
j_call: TRBJ1-3; clone_size: NA; d_call: NA; v_call: TRBV6-5; cdr3_aa: CASSYKVSGNTIYF; cdr3_nt: TGTGCCAGCAGTTATAAGGTCTCTGGAAACACCATATATTTT
j_call: TRBJ1-2; clone_size: once; d_call: NA; v_call: TRBV11-2; cdr3_aa: CASSLVEQGYGYTF; cdr3_nt: TGTGCCAGCAGCTTAGTTGAACAGGGCTATGGCTACACCTTC
j_call: TRBJ2-7; clone_size: NA; d_call: TRBD1; v_call: TRBV6-5; cdr3_aa: CASSGTGLSYEQYF; cdr3_nt: TGTGCCAGCAGTGGGACAGGCCTCTCCTACGAGCAGTACTTC
j_call: TRBJ1-2; clone_size: NA; d_call: TRBD1; v_call: TRBV7-2; cdr3_aa: CTSSQDRVKGYTF; cdr3_nt: TGTACCAGCAGCCAAGACAGGGTGAAGGGCTACACCTTC
j_call: TRBJ1-1; clone_size: NA; d_call: NA; v_call: TRBV14; cdr3_aa: CASSQGAGTEAFF; cdr3_nt: TGTGCCAGCAGCCAGGGCGCGGGGACTGAAGCTTTCTTT
j_call: TRBJ1-5; clone_size: few; d_call: NA; v_call: TRBV7-9; cdr3_aa: CASSLVGQPQHF; cdr3_nt: TGTGCCAGCAGTCTAGTGGGTCAGCCCCAGCATTTT
j_call: TRBJ2-2; clone_size: NA; d_call: TRBD1; v_call: TRBV19; cdr3_aa: CASSIGQGATGELFF; cdr3_nt: TGTGCCAGTAGTATCGGACAGGGGGCGACCGGGGAGCTGTTTTTT
j_call: TRBJ2-7; clone_size: once; d_call: TRBD2; v_call: TRBV5-1; cdr3_aa: CASSLAGVGEQYF; cdr3_nt: TGCGCCAGCAGCTTAGCGGGAGTTGGGGAGCAGTACTTC
j_call: TRBJ2-3; clone_size: NA; d_call: NA; v_call: TRBV5-4; cdr3_aa: CASSIGTLGDTQYF; cdr3_nt: TGTGCCAGCAGCATTGGGACCTTGGGAGATACGCAGTATTTT
j_call: TRBJ2-1; clone_size: NA; d_call: TRBD2; v_call: TRBV5-6; cdr3_aa: CASSLVLAGGQFF; cdr3_nt: TGTGCCAGCAGCTTGGTTCTAGCGGGGGGGCAGTTCTTC
j_call: TRBJ1-3; clone_size: NA; d_call: NA; v_call: TRBV7-3; cdr3_aa: CASSLHPGQGNTIYF; cdr3_nt: TGTGCCAGCAGCCTCCATCCAGGGCAAGGAAACACCATATATTTT
j_call: TRBJ2-7; clone_size: NA; d_call: TRBD1; v_call: TRBV5-1; cdr3_aa: CASSTGTGLNYEQYF; cdr3_nt: TGCGCCAGCAGCACCGGGACAGGTCTTAACTACGAGCAGTACTTC
j_call: TRBJ1-1; clone_size: NA; d_call: NA; v_call: TRBV7-2; cdr3_aa: CASSLVFWAGDTEAFF; cdr3_nt: TGTGCCAGCAGCTTAGTCTTTTGGGCTGGGGACACTGAAGCTTTCTTT
j_call: TRBJ1-1; clone_size: NA; d_call: NA; v_call: TRBV19; cdr3_aa: CASSTAVMNTEAFF; cdr3_nt: TGTGCCAGTAGTACGGCAGTTATGAACACTGAAGCTTTCTTT
j_call: TRBJ1-1; clone_size: NA; d_call: TRBD1; v_call: TRBV6-5; cdr3_aa: CASYHRGSNTEAFF; cdr3_nt: TGTGCCAGCTACCACAGGGGCTCAAACACTGAAGCTTTCTTT
j_call: TRBJ1-4; clone_size: NA; d_call: NA; v_call: TRBV4-2; cdr3_aa: CASSQPQGGGEKLFF; cdr3_nt: TGTGCCAGCAGCCAACCACAGGGAGGGGGGGAAAAACTGTTTTTT
j_call: TRBJ2-7; clone_size: NA; d_call: NA; v_call: TRBV30; cdr3_aa: CAWSVLSTAYEQYF; cdr3_nt: TGTGCCTGGAGTGTACTTTCGACGGCCTACGAGCAGTACTTC
j_call: TRBJ2-5; clone_size: NA; d_call: TRBD2; v_call: TRBV2; cdr3_aa: CASSGTSGSRETQYF; cdr3_nt: TGTGCCAGCAGTGGGACTAGCGGGAGCCGGGAGACCCAGTACTTC
j_call: TRBJ2-7; clone_size: NA; d_call: NA; v_call: TRBV15; cdr3_aa: CATSHDRPDEQYF; cdr3_nt: TGTGCCACCAGCCACGACAGGCCCGACGAGCAGTACTTC